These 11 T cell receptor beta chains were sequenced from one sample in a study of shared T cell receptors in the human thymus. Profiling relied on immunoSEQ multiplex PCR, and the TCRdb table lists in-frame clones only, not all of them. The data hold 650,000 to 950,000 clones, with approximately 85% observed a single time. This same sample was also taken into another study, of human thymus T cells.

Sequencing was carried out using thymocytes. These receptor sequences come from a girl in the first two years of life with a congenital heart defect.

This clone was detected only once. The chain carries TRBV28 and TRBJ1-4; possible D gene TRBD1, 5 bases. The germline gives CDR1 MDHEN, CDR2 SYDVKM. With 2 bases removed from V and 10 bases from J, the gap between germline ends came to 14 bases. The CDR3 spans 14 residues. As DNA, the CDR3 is TGTGCCAGCAGTTTAGTTAACGGCGGGGGAAAACTGTTTTTT. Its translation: CASSLVNGGGKLFF.

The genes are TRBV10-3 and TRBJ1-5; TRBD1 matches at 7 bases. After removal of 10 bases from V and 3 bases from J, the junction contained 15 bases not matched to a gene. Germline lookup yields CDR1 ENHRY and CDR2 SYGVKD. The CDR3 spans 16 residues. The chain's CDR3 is CATNTGAEIDNQPQHF. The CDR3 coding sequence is TGTGCCACCAATACAGGGGCCGAAATAGACAATCAGCCCCAGCATTTT.

The chain's CDR3 is CASSFPGEVAYEQYF. CDR3 bases: TGTGCCAGCAGTTTCCCGGGGGAGGTCGCCTACGAGCAGTACTTC. The chain links TRBV5-4 to TRBJ2-7; D is possibly TRBD2 (6 bases). Between the trimmed V and J ends, which lost 5 bases and 2 bases, there was a span of 17 bases. Per the germline V gene, CDR1 is SGHNT and CDR2 is YYREEE (reference sequence). The CDR3 extends over 15 amino acids.

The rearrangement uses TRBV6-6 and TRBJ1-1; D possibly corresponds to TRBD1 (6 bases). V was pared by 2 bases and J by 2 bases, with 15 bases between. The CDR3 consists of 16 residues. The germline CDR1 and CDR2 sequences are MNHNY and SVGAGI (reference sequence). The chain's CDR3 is CASSYGTTGGNTEAFF. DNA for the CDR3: TGTGCCAGCAGTTACGGGACGACAGGCGGCAACACTGAAGCTTTCTTT.

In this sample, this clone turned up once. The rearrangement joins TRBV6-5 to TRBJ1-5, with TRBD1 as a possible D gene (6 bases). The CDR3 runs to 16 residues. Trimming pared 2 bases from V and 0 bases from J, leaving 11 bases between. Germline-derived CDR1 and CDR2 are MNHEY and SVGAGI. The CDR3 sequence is CASSYPGHYSNQPQHF. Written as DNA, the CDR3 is TGTGCCAGCAGTTACCCGGGACACTATAGCAATCAGCCCCAGCATTTT.

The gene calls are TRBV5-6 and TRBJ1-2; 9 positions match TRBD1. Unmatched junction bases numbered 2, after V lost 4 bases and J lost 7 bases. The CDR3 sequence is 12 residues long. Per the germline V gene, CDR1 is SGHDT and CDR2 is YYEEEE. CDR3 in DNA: TGTGCCAGCAGCGGACAGGGGTGTGGCTACACCTTC. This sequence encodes CASSGQGCGYTF.

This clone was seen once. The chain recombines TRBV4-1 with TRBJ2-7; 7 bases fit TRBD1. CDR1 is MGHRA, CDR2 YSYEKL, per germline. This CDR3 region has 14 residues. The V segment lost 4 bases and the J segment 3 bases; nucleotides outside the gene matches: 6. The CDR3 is CASSPGTVHYEQYF. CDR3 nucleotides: TGCGCCAGCAGCCCTGGGACAGTACACTACGAGCAGTACTTC.

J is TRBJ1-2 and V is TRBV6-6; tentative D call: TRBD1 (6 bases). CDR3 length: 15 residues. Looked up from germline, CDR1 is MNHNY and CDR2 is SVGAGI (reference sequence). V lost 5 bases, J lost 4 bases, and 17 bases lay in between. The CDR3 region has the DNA TGTGCCAGCAGTCTGTCCCCAGGCAGGGGCTATGGCTACACCTTC. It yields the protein CASSLSPGRGYGYTF.

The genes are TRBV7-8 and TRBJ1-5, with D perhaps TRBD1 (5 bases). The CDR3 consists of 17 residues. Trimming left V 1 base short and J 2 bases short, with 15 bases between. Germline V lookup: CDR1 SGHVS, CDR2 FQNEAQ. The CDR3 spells CASSLVPGGSGNQPQHF. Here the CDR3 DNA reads TGTGCCAGCAGCTTAGTGCCCGGGGGGAGTGGCAATCAGCCCCAGCATTTT.

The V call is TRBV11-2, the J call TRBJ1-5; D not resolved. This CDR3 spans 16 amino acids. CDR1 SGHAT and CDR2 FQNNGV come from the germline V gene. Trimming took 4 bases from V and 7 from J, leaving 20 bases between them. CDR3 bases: TGTGCCAGCAGCTCGGGGTATAGGGAAGGAGGGCAGCCCCAGCATTTT. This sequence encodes CASSSGYREGGQPQHF.

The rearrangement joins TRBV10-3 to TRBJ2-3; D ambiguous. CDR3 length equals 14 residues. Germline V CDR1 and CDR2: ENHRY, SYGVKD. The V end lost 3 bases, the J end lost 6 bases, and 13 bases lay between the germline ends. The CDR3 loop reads CAISEEIRRDTQYF. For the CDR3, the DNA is TGTGCCATCAGTGAAGAGATACGCAGGGATACGCAGTATTTT.